These T cell receptor beta chains were read from a single sample in a study of T-cell memory formation after mild COVID-19. Using its own MiXCR run on the 5' RACE reads, TCRdb lists one record per CDR3 protein. The sample yields about 35,000 distinct CDR3 sequences, more than 20% seen once. Specimen: PBMCs or a T cell subset sorted from them (not recorded which). The receptors were gathered from an adult who had mild COVID-19 (a few samples of this study predate the infection). Cell type and time point are not known. Both conserved end residues are part of each CDR3. A D gene is named only where the DNA matches it firmly. The size field is filled for only some rows; it gives once, few, many or a size class.

TRBJ1-1	TRBV7-9	.	.	CASSLKGHGRLAFF	TGTGCCAGCAGCTTAAAGGGGCACGGCCGATTAGCTTTCTTT
TRBJ1-1	TRBV6-2/TRBV6-3	many	.	CASSSPGLSNTEAFF	TGTGCCAGCAGTTCCCCGGGACTGTCGAACACTGAAGCTTTCTTT
TRBJ1-2	TRBV12-3/TRBV12-4	few	TRBD1	CASSFSGGGYGYTF	TGTGCCAGCAGTTTTTCAGGGGGCGGCTATGGCTACACCTTC
TRBJ2-1	TRBV29-1	many	.	CSVKRDGPNEQFF	TGCAGCGTAAAACGGGACGGCCCCAATGAGCAGTTCTTC
TRBJ1-2	TRBV7-2	medium-sized	.	CASSLGTANYGYTF	TGTGCCAGCAGCTTAGGGACGGCTAACTATGGCTACACCTTC
TRBJ2-1	TRBV3-1	many	.	CASSQEGLARYNEQFF	TGTGCCAGCAGCCAAGAAGGGCTAGCGAGGTACAATGAGCAGTTCTTC
TRBJ2-1	TRBV2	many	TRBD2	CASSESGSSYNEQFF	TGTGCCAGCAGTGAAAGCGGGAGCTCCTACAATGAGCAGTTCTTC
TRBJ2-7	TRBV30	.	TRBD1	CAWARGQGKGEQYF	TGTGCCTGGGCAAGGGGACAGGGGAAGGGGGAGCAGTACTTC
TRBJ2-5	TRBV27	many	.	CASSLDPGQSRTQYF	TGTGCCAGCAGTTTGGACCCGGGACAATCGCGGACCCAGTACTTC
TRBJ2-1	TRBV7-9	.	.	CASSLGQGSYNEQFF	TGTGCCAGCAGCTTAGGTCAGGGATCCTACAATGAGCAGTTCTTC
TRBJ2-3	TRBV9	many	.	CASSAGWDGSTDTQYF	TGTGCCAGCAGCGCAGGATGGGACGGTAGCACAGATACGCAGTATTTT
TRBJ2-4	TRBV5-6	many	.	CASSLRGLAKNIQYF	TGTGCCAGCAGCTTGCGGGGCCTAGCCAAAAACATTCAGTACTTC
TRBJ2-7	TRBV5-1	many	TRBD1	CASSINRDRGLYEQYF	TGCGCCAGCAGCATAAACCGGGACAGGGGACTATACGAGCAGTACTTC
TRBJ2-1	TRBV7-2	many	.	CASGILGWGGPNEQFF	TGTGCCAGCGGTATACTGGGGTGGGGGGGCCCCAATGAGCAGTTCTTC
TRBJ2-1	TRBV5-1	many	TRBD2	CASTTSGVNGNEQFF	TGCGCCAGCACTACTAGCGGGGTGAACGGCAATGAGCAGTTCTTC
TRBJ2-7	TRBV5-4	many	TRBD2	CASSPGGFYEQYF	TGTGCCAGCAGCCCCGGGGGGTTCTACGAGCAGTACTTC
TRBJ1-3	TRBV20-1	many	.	CSASGGAGGSGNTIYF	TGCAGTGCTAGTGGGGGGGCAGGCGGCTCTGGAAACACCATATATTTT
TRBJ1-4	TRBV12-3/TRBV12-4	many	.	CASSFGATNEKLFF	TGTGCCAGCAGTTTTGGCGCAACTAATGAAAAACTGTTTTTT
TRBJ2-7	TRBV5-1	.	.	CASSLGSGAYEQYF	TGCGCCAGCAGCTTGGGGTCGGGGGCCTACGAGCAGTACTTC
TRBJ2-7	TRBV11-2	many	.	CASSLEGGPNRYEQYF	TGTGCCAGCAGCTTAGAGGGGGGCCCGAACCGCTACGAGCAGTACTTC
TRBJ2-1	TRBV27	.	TRBD2	CASSPIQRGHNEQFF	TGTGCCAGCAGCCCGATTCAGCGGGGACACAATGAGCAGTTCTTC
TRBJ2-1	TRBV7-2	many	TRBD2	CASSYTSGSYNEQFF	TGTGCCAGCAGCTATACTAGCGGGAGCTACAATGAGCAGTTCTTC
TRBJ1-2	TRBV5-1	few	.	CASSLGTEFLYGYTF	TGCGCCAGCAGCTTGGGGACAGAGTTCCTCTATGGCTACACCTTC
TRBJ2-3	TRBV7-3	many	.	CASSRGLSTDTQYF	TGTGCCAGCAGCCGGGGACTGAGCACAGATACGCAGTATTTT
TRBJ2-1	TRBV10-3	many	TRBD2	CAISEGKSTSGRNEQFF	TGTGCCATCAGTGAGGGCAAGTCGACTAGCGGGAGGAATGAGCAGTTCTTC
TRBJ2-1	TRBV12-3/TRBV12-4	many	TRBD2	CASSFSVGGGIYNEQFF	TGTGCCAGCAGTTTTTCTGTAGGCGGGGGGATTTACAATGAGCAGTTCTTC
TRBJ1-2	TRBV19	few	.	CASRRGGTNYGYTF	TGTGCCAGTAGACGAGGGGGGACCAACTATGGCTACACCTTC
TRBJ2-1	TRBV27	many	TRBD2	CASSTLTSGLIF	TGTGCCAGCAGTACCCTTACTAGCGGATTGATCTTC